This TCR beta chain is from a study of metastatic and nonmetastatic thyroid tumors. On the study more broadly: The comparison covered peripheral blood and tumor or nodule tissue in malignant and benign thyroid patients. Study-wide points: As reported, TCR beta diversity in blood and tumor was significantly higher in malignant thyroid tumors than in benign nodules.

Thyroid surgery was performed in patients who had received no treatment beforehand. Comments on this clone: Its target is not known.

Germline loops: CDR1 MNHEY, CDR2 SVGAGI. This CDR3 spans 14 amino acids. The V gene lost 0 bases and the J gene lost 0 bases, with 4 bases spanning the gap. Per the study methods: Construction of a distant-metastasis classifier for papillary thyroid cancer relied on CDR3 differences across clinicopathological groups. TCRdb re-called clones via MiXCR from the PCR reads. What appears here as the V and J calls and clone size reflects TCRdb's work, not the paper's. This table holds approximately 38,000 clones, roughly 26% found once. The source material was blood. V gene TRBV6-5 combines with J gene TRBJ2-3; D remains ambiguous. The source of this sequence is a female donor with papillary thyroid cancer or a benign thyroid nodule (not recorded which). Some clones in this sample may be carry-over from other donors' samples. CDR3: CASSYSASTDTQYF. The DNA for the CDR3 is TGTGCCAGCAGTTACTCGGCTAGCACAGATACGCAGTATTTT.